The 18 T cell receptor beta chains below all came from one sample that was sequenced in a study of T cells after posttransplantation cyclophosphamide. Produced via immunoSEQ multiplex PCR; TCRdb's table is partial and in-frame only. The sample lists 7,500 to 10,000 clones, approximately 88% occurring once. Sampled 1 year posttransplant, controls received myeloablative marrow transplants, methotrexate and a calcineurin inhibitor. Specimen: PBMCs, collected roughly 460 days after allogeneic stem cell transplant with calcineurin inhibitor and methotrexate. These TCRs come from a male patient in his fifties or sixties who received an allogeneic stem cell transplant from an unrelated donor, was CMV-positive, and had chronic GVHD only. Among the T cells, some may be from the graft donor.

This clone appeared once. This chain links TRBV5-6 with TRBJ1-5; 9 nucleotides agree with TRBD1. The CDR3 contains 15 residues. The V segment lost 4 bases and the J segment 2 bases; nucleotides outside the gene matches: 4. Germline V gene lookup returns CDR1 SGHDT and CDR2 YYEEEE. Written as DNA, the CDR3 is TGTGCCAGCAGCCTGGGACAGGGTCGCAATCAGCCCCAGCATTTT. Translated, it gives CASSLGQGRNQPQHF.

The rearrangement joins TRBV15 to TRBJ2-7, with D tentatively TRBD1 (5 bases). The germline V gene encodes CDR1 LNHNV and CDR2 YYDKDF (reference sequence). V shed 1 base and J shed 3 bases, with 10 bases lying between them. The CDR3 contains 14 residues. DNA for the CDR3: TGTGCCACCAGCAGAGGCCAGGGCCACTACGAGCAGTACTTC. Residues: CATSRGQGHYEQYF.

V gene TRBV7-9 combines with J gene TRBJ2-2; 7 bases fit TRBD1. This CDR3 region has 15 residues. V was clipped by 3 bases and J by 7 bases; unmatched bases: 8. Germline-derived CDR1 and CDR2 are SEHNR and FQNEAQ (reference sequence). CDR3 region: CASSFRQGANGELFF. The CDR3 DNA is TGTGCCAGCAGCTTCCGACAGGGAGCCAACGGGGAGCTGTTTTTT.

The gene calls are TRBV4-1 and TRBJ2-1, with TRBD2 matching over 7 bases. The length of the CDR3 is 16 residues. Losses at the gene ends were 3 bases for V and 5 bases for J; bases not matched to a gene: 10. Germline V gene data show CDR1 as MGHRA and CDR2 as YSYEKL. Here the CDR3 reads CASSHLPGGSDNEQFF. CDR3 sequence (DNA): TGCGCCAGCAGCCACCTTCCAGGCGGGAGCGACAATGAGCAGTTCTTC.

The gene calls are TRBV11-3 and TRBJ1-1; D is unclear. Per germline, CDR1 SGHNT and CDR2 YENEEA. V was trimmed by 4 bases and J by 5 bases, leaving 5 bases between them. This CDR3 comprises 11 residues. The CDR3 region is CASSSRTEAFF. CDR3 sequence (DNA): TGTGCCAGCAGCTCCAGGACTGAAGCTTTCTTT.

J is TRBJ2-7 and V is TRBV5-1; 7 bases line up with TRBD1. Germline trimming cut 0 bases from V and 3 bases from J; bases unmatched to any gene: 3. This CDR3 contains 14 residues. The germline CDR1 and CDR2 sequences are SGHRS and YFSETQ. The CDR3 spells CASSLVGTVYEQYF. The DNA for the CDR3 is TGCGCCAGCAGCTTGGTAGGGACAGTCTACGAGCAGTACTTC.

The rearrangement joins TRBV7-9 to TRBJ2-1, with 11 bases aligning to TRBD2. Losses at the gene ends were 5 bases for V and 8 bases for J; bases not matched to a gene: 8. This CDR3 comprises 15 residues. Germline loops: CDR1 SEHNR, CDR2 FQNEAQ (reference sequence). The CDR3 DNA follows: TGTGCCAGCAGCGCCACTAGCGGGAGCTTCCATGAGCAGTTCTTC. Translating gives CASSATSGSFHEQFF. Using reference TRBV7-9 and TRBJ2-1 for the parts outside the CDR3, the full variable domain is DTGVSQNPRHKITKRGQNVTFRCDPISEHNRLYWYRQTLGQGPEFLTYFQNEAQLEKSRLLSDRFSAERPKGSFSTLEIQRTEQGDSAMYLCASSATSGSFHEQFFGPGTRLTVL.

DNA for the CDR3: TGTGCCAGCAGCTTAGACGGACAGGGAATAATAGGCGATACGCAGTATTTT. It is translated as CASSLDGQGIIGDTQYF. The chain joins TRBV11-2 to TRBJ2-3; TRBD1 matches at 8 bases. This CDR3 spans 17 amino acids. V lost 0 bases, J lost 6 bases, and 11 bases stayed unmatched. CDR1 and CDR2 from the germline V gene are SGHAT and FQNNGV.

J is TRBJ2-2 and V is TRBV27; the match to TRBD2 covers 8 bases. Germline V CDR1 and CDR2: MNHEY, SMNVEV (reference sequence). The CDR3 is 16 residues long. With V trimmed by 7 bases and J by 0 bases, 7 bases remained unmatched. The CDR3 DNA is TGTGCCAGCACCAGCCGAGCGGGGGCGAACACCGGGGAGCTGTTTTTT. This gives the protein CASTSRAGANTGELFF.

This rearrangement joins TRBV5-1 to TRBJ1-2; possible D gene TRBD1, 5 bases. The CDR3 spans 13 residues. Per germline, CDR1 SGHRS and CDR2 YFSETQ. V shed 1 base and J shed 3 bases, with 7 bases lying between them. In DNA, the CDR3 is TGCGCCAGCAGCTTGACGGGGGACTATGGCTACACCTTC. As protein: CASSLTGDYGYTF.

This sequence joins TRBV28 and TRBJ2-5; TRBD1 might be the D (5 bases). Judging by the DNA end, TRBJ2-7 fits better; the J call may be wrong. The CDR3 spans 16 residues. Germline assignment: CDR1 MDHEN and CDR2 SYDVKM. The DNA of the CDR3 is TGTGCCAGCAGTGCCTTCTGGGGCGGAGTCTCCTACGAGCAGTACTTC. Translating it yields CASSAFWGGVSYEQYF.

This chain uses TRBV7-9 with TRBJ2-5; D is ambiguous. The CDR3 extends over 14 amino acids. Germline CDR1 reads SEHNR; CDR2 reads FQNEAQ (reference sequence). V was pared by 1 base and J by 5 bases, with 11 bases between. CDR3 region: CASSLDAVRETQYF. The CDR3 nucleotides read TGTGCCAGCAGCTTAGATGCGGTGAGGGAGACCCAGTACTTC.

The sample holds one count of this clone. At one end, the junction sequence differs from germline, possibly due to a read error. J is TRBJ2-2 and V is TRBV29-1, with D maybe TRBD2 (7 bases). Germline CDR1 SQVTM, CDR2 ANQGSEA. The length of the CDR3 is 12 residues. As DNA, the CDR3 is TGCAGCGCAAAGGGGGGGACCGGGGGGCTGTTTTTT. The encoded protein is CSAKGGTGGLFF.

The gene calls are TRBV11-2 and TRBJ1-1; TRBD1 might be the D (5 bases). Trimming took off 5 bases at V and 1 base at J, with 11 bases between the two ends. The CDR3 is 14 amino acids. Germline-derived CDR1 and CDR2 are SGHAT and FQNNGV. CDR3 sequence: CASSPRDRNTEAFF. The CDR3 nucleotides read TGTGCCAGCAGCCCGAGAGACAGGAACACTGAAGCTTTCTTT.

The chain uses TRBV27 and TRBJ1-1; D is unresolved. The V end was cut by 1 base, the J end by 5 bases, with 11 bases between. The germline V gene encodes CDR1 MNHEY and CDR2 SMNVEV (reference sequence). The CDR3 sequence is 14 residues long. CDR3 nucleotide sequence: TGTGCCAGCAGTTTATACGGGGTGGCGACTGAAGCTTTCTTT. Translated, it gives CASSLYGVATEAFF.

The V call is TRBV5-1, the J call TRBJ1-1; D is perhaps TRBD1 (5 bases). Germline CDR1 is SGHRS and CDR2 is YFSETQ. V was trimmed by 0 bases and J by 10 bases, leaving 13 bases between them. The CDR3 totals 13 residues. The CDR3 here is CASSLEEGRPAFF. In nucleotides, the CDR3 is TGCGCCAGCAGCTTGGAGGAGGGACGCCCAGCTTTCTTT.

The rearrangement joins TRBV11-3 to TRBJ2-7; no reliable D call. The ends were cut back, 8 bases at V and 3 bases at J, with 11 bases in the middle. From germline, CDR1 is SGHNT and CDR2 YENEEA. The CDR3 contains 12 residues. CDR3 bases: TGTGCCAGCTTCCTAGTTGGCTACGAGCAGTACTTC. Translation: CASFLVGYEQYF. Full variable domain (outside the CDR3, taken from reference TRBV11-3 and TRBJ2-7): EAGVVQSPRYKIIEKKQPVAFWCNPISGHNTLYWYLQNLGQGPELLIRYENEEAVDDSQLPKDRFSAERLKGVDSTLKIQPAELGDSAVYLCASFLVGYEQYFGPGTRLTVT.

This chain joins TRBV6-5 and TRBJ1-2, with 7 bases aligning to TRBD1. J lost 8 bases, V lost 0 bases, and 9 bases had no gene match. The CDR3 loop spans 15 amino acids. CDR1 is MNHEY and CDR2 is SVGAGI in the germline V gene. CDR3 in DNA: TGTGCCAGCAGTTACTCGATAGGGACAGTTGACGGCTACACCTTC. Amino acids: CASSYSIGTVDGYTF.